This TCR beta chain was observed in a study of cytomegalovirus exposure and HLA in healthy donors. As for the study in general: Early on, a data release was issued that held roughly 84 million unique TCRs from HLA-typed donors.

Vbeta (60) and Jbeta (13) primers were used in the PCR. Method: immunoSEQ multiplex PCR; TCRdb's copy keeps in-frame clones and lacks some. Of 190,000 or so clones in the sample, about four fifths are singletons; the top ten hold roughly 10%. Study-wide results and caveats: Cytomegalovirus-associated status was assigned to about 180 TCR beta chains. It was assumed in the presence/absence analyses that sequencing depth was roughly uniform across donors.

To note about this clone: Its antigen remains unidentified.

CDR3 length: 17 amino acids. Germline V gene sequence: CDR1 SNHLY, CDR2 FYNNEI. V was pared by 6 bases and J by 7 bases, with 13 bases of the junction left unmatched. The chain has TRBV2 and TRBJ2-1, with 12 bases that match TRBD2. Sequencing used PBMCs. This TCR was sampled from a woman aged 45-65 years in good health and CMV-seropositive. CDR3 loop: CASRWTSGDVYPNEQFF. Here the CDR3 DNA reads TGTGCCAGCAGGTGGACTAGCGGGGACGTCTATCCTAATGAGCAGTTCTTC.